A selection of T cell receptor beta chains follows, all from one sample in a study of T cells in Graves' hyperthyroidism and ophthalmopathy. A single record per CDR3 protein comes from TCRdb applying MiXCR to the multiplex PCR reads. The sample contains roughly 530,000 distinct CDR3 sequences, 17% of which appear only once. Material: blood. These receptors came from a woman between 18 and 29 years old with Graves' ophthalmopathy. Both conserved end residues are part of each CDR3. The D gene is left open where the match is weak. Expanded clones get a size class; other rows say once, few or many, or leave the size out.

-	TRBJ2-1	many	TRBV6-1	CASSEPTGGQSSYNEQFF	TGTGCCAGCAGTGAACCGACGGGGGGCCAGAGCTCCTACAATGAGCAGTTCTTC
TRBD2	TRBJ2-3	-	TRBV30	CAWSVPSGGADTQYF	TGTGCCTGGAGTGTACCTAGCGGGGGCGCAGATACGCAGTATTTT
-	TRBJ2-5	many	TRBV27	CASSLGPTQETQYF	TGTGCCAGCAGTTTAGGACCAACTCAAGAGACCCAGTACTTC
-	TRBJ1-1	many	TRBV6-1	CASSGEMGTEAFF	TGTGCCAGCAGTGGGGAGATGGGGACTGAAGCTTTCTTT
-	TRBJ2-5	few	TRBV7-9	CASSSTSAIRETQYF	TGTGCCAGCAGCTCTACTAGTGCGATTAGGGAGACCCAGTACTTC
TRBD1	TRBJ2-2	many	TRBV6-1	CASSELQGRTGELFF	TGTGCCAGCAGTGAATTACAGGGGCGGACCGGGGAGCTGTTTTTT
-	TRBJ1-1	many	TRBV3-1	CASSQEWGSGTEAFF	TGTGCCAGCAGCCAAGAGTGGGGAAGCGGCACTGAAGCTTTCTTT
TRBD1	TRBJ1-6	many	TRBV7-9	CASSSQGGSVNSPLHF	TGTGCCAGCAGCTCCCAGGGGGGTAGTGTGAATTCACCCCTCCACTTT
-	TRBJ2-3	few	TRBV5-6	CASSLGFMGTDTQYF	TGTGCCAGCAGCTTGGGCTTTATGGGCACAGATACGCAGTATTTT
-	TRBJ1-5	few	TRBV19	CASSAGRQWIAGYQPQHF	TGTGCCAGTAGCGCCGGGAGGCAGTGGATAGCAGGGTATCAGCCCCAGCATTTT
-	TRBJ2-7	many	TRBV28	CASSRTYYEQYF	TGTGCCAGCAGTCGGACGTATTACGAGCAGTACTTC
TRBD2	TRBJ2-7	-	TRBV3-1	CASSPGTSAHKGSYEQYF	TGTGCCAGCAGCCCGGGGACTAGCGCGCATAAGGGATCCTACGAGCAGTACTTC
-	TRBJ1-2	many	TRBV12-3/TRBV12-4	CASTRDGPNYGYTF	TGTGCCAGCACCCGGGACGGGCCTAACTATGGCTACACCTTC
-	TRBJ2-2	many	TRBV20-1	CSARVGARANTGELFF	TGCAGTGCTAGAGTAGGGGCGAGGGCAAACACCGGGGAGCTGTTTTTT
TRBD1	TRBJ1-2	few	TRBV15	CATSRDLDREGGYTF	TGTGCCACCAGCAGAGATCTGGACAGGGAGGGTGGCTACACCTTC
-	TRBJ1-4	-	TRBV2	CASSVHPTNEKLFF	TGTGCCAGCAGCGTACACCCAACTAATGAAAAACTGTTTTTT
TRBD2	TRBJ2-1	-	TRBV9	CASSLLAASYNEQFF	TGTGCCAGCAGCTTACTAGCGGCTTCCTACAATGAGCAGTTCTTC
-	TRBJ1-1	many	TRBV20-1	CSAPGRWGMNTEAFF	TGCAGTGCTCCTGGACGGTGGGGTATGAACACTGAAGCTTTCTTT
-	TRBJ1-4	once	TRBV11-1	CASSLLTGEKLFF	TGTGCCAGCAGCTTACTTACAGGGGAAAAACTGTTTTTT
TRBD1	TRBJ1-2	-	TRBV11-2	CASSWGPGQGANYGYTF	TGTGCCAGCAGCTGGGGACCGGGACAGGGGGCAAACTATGGCTACACCTTC
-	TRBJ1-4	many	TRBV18	CASSPDTNIATNEKLFF	TGTGCCAGCTCACCGGACACTAACATTGCAACTAATGAAAAACTGTTTTTT
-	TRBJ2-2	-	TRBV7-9	CASSRGGVGGELFF	TGTGCCAGCAGTCGAGGGGGAGTAGGCGGGGAGCTGTTTTTT
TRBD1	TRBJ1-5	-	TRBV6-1	CASSRTGVRNQPQHF	TGTGCCAGCAGTCGGACAGGGGTCCGCAATCAGCCCCAGCATTTT
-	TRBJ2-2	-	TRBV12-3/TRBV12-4	CASSLVWRAGELFF	TGTGCCAGCAGTTTAGTGTGGCGGGCCGGGGAGCTGTTTTTT
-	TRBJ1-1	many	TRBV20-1	CSALRQAGTPRTEAFF	TGCAGTGCTTTACGACAGGCGGGGACACCACGCACTGAAGCTTTCTTT
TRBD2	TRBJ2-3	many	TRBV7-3	CASSPWGLAGDTDTQYF	TGTGCCAGCAGCCCCTGGGGACTAGCGGGGGACACAGATACGCAGTATTTT